One sample yielded the 20 T cell receptor beta chains listed below, sequenced in a study of beta chain features in type 1 diabetes. Isolated RNA was reverse transcribed in full, so expressed TCRB transcripts were sequenced. Libraries were prepared by immunoSEQ multiplex PCR; TCRdb keeps only in-frame clonotypes and omits some of them. The sample lists approximately 170,000 clones, roughly 60% occurring once. Antigen specificity for these receptors is unknown. Study-wide points: Type 1 diabetes patients showed a moderate but significant shortening of TCRB CDR3s in all four CD4+ subsets.

The sequencing sample was made of naive CD4+ T cells from blood. These receptors all stem from a man younger than 45 with type 1 diabetes.

A few counts support this clone. The CDR3 spells CASRGPRTDTQYF. In nucleotides, the CDR3 is TGTGCCAGCAGGGGGCCCCGCACAGATACGCAGTATTTT. The J gene is TRBJ2-3, the V gene TRBV28; D is possibly TRBD1 (5 bases). CDR1 is MDHEN, CDR2 SYDVKM, per germline. The CDR3 consists of 13 residues. V gave up 6 bases and J gave up 1 base, with 8 bases separating them.

The rearrangement links TRBV4-3 to TRBJ1-5; TRBD1 aligns across 7 bases. Trimming removed 2 bases from V and 4 bases from J; junction bases left unmatched: 8. Germline assignment: CDR1 LGHNA and CDR2 YSLEER. The CDR3 consists of 16 residues. The CDR3 sequence: CASSQRSGRGNQPQHF. Here the CDR3 DNA reads TGCGCCAGCAGCCAACGTTCCGGCAGGGGGAATCAGCCCCAGCATTTT.

The chain recombines TRBV6-6 with TRBJ1-1; D is ambiguous. This CDR3 is built from 14 residues. Trimming pared 5 bases from V and 0 bases from J, leaving 10 bases between. CDR1 is MNHNY, CDR2 SVGAGI, per germline (reference sequence). The CDR3 nucleotides read TGTGCCAGCAGTCCACCTCATATGAACACTGAAGCTTTCTTT. Translated, it gives CASSPPHMNTEAFF.

The genes are TRBV5-6 and TRBJ2-1; D unresolved. Per the germline V gene, CDR1 is SGHDT and CDR2 is YYEEEE. The CDR3 runs 15 residues. V lost 1 base and J lost 2, with 10 bases in between. CDR3 protein: CASSLPPGTYNEQFF. The CDR3 DNA reads TGTGCCAGCAGCTTGCCTCCAGGAACCTACAATGAGCAGTTCTTC.

The chain carries TRBV18 and TRBJ1-1; 9 bases map to TRBD1. Germline loops: CDR1 KGHSH, CDR2 LQKENI. Germline trimming cut 6 bases from V and 0 bases from J; bases unmatched to any gene: 8. The CDR3 spans 16 residues. CDR3 region: CASSLGQGIMNTEAFF. The CDR3 DNA reads as TGTGCCAGCTCTCTTGGACAGGGGATAATGAACACTGAAGCTTTCTTT.

This chain joins TRBV28 and TRBJ2-2, with no clear D. Between the trimmed V and J ends, which lost 3 bases and 2 bases, there was a span of 1 base. CDR3 length equals 12 residues. Germline CDR1 is MDHEN and CDR2 is SYDVKM. CDR3 nucleotides: TGTGCCAGCAGTTTTAACACCGGGGAGCTGTTTTTT. Translated, it gives CASSFNTGELFF.

The chain uses TRBV30 and TRBJ2-7; a possible D gene is TRBD2 (5 bases). V lost 3 bases, J lost 9 bases, and 15 bases lay in between. The CDR3 runs to 12 residues. The germline V gene has CDR1 GTSNPN and CDR2 SVGIG (reference sequence). In DNA, the CDR3 is TGTGCCTGGAGCCGACTGAGGGTAATGCAGTACTTC. Its protein product is CAWSRLRVMQYF.

This clone was seen more than once but under ten times. J is TRBJ1-2 and V is TRBV21-1; the table gives TRBD1 as D, unverified against the DNA. TRBV21-1 is reported as a pseudogene. The CDR3 spans 14 residues. The CDR3 region is CASSTDRGHDGYTF. As DNA, the CDR3 is TGTGCCAGCAGCACGGACAGGGGACATGATGGCTACACCTTC.

Notes on this clone: The sample contains more than one DNA sequence encoding this CDR3. The J gene is TRBJ2-5, the V gene TRBV7-2, with TRBD2 identical over 7 bases. V lost 0 bases and J lost 5; bases outside the gene matches: 0. The germline V gene encodes CDR1 SGHTA and CDR2 FQGNSA. The CDR3 consists of 13 residues. The CDR3: CASSLAREETQYF. The DNA for the CDR3 is TGTGCCAGCAGCTTAGCGCGGGAGGAGACCCAGTACTTC.

This clone was counted between two and nine times. The V gene is TRBV4-1, the J gene TRBJ2-7; D uncertain. The CDR3 loop spans 18 amino acids. Germline V CDR1 and CDR2: MGHRA, YSYEKL. Trimming took off 1 base at V and 12 bases at J, with 31 bases between the two ends. The CDR3 region has the DNA TGCGCCAGCAGCCAAGTGGGGTGGACCCCAGGAAGCGAGCAGTCCCCGTACTTC. Residues: CASSQVGWTPGSEQSPYF.

This rearrangement joins TRBV28 to TRBJ2-4; D unresolved. The CDR3 is made up of 16 amino acids. V dropped 2 bases and J dropped 1 base, with 12 bases sitting between them. From germline, CDR1 is MDHEN and CDR2 SYDVKM. The CDR3 spells CASSLVRAGAKNIQYF. The CDR3 DNA follows: TGTGCCAGCAGTTTAGTCCGGGCAGGTGCCAAAAACATTCAGTACTTC. Using reference TRBV28 and TRBJ2-4 for the parts outside the CDR3, the full variable domain is DVKVTQSSRYLVKRTGEKVFLECVQDMDHENMFWYRQDPGLGLRLIYFSYDVKMKEKGDIPEGYSVSREKKERFSLILESASTNQTSMYLCASSLVRAGAKNIQYFGAGTRLSVL.

This clone appeared a single time. J is TRBJ2-5 and V is TRBV9, with 13 positions matching TRBD2. V dropped 5 bases and J dropped 2; count of bases not matched to a gene: 6. The CDR3 extends over 16 amino acids. Germline assignment: CDR1 SGDLS and CDR2 YYNGEE. CDR3 nucleotide sequence: TGTGCCAGCAGTGCCCGACTAGCGGGGGGACAAGAGACCCAGTACTTC. It codes for CASSARLAGGQETQYF.

The chain couples TRBV29-1 to TRBJ1-2; D is unresolved. The ends were cut back, 7 bases at V and 2 bases at J, with 14 bases in the middle. This CDR3 spans 13 amino acids. The germline gives CDR1 SQVTM, CDR2 ANQGSEA. The CDR3 DNA reads TGCAGCGCCCAGGCAGGATACAACTATGGCTACACCTTC. This encodes CSAQAGYNYGYTF.

A word on this clone: The sample carries other DNA sequences with the same CDR3. V is TRBV27 and J is TRBJ2-5; no reliable D call. The CDR3 sequence is 11 residues long. The germline gives CDR1 MNHEY, CDR2 SMNVEV (reference sequence). The V end lost 4 bases, the J end lost 2 bases, and 2 bases lay between the germline ends. The CDR3 loop is CASSSQETQYF. CDR3 sequence (DNA): TGTGCCAGCAGTTCACAAGAGACCCAGTACTTC.

This rearrangement joins TRBV10-1 to TRBJ2-7, with 10 bases that match TRBD2. The germline gives CDR1 WNHNN, CDR2 SYGVQD (reference sequence). This CDR3 has 15 residues. The trim removed 3 bases at V and 2 bases at J, leaving 4 bases unmatched. The CDR3 DNA follows: TGCGCCAGCAGTGAAGGACTAGCGGATACCTACGAGCAGTACTTC. As protein: CASSEGLADTYEQYF.

This chain links TRBV7-9 with TRBJ2-2; D is ambiguous. Germline-derived CDR1 and CDR2 are SEHNR and FQNEAQ (reference sequence). This CDR3 has 13 residues. Trimming cost V 0 bases and J 6 bases, with 5 bases left between them. The CDR3: CASSLAGSGELFF. CDR3 nucleotides: TGTGCCAGCAGCTTAGCTGGATCCGGGGAGCTGTTTTTT.

J is TRBJ1-6 and V is TRBV10-3; 8 bases are a match to TRBD1. The CDR3 loop spans 16 amino acids. Germline V gene lookup returns CDR1 ENHRY and CDR2 SYGVKD. V was clipped by 0 bases and J by 14 bases; unmatched bases: 12. CDR3 sequence: CAISESKDRERRALHF. The CDR3 DNA reads as TGTGCCATCAGTGAGTCGAAGGACAGGGAAAGGAGAGCCCTCCACTTT.

J is TRBJ2-7 and V is TRBV28, with 8 bases lining up with TRBD1. J lost 3 bases, V lost 5 bases, and 9 bases had no gene match. The CDR3 length is 15 residues. Germline V gives CDR1 MDHEN, CDR2 SYDVKM. The CDR3 nucleotides are TGTGCCAGCAGTGTCCCGGGACAGGTACTCTACGAGCAGTACTTC. It encodes CASSVPGQVLYEQYF.

The genes are TRBV29-1 and TRBJ2-1; perhaps TRBD2 as D (5 bases). The CDR3 length is 13 residues. Germline V gene data show CDR1 as SQVTM and CDR2 as ANQGSEA. V lost 3 bases and J 7 bases, leaving 13 bases between the germline ends. The CDR3 nucleotides are TGCAGCGTTGAGACGGGGTTCAAGAATGAGCAGTTCTTC. Its translation: CSVETGFKNEQFF.

This clone has just one count. The chain has TRBV30 and TRBJ1-5; 7 positions match TRBD1. Germline V gene sequence: CDR1 GTSNPN, CDR2 SVGIG (reference sequence). CDR3 length: 13 residues. J was trimmed by 2 bases and V by 5 bases; bases with no gene match: 3. This CDR3 reads CAWGGGGNQPQHF. The DNA for the CDR3 is TGTGCCTGGGGAGGGGGCGGCAATCAGCCCCAGCATTTT.